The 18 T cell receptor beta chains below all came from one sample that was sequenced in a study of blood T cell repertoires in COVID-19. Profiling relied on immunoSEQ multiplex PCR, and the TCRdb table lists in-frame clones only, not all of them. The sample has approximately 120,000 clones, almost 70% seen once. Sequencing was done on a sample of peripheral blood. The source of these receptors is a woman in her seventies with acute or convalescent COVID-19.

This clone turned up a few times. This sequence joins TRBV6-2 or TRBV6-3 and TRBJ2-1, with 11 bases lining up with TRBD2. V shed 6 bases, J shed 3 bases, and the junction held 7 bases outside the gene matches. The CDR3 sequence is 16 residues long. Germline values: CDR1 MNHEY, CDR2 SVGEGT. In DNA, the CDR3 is TGTGCCAGCAGCCAATCCCTAGCGGGGGGCTACAATGAGCAGTTCTTC. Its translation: CASSQSLAGGYNEQFF.

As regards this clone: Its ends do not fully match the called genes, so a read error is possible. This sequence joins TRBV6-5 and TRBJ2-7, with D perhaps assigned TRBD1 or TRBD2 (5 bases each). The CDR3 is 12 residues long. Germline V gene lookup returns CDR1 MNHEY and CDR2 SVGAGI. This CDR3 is CVSSYSGREQYF. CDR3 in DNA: TGTGTCAGCAGTTACTCGGGGCGGGAGCAGTACTTC.

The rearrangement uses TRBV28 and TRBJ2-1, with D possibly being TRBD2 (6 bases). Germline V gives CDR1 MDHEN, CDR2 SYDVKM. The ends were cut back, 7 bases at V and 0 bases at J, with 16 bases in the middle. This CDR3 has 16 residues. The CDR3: CASTSEGPSSYNEQFF. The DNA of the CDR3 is TGTGCCAGCACTTCGGAGGGCCCTAGCTCCTACAATGAGCAGTTCTTC.

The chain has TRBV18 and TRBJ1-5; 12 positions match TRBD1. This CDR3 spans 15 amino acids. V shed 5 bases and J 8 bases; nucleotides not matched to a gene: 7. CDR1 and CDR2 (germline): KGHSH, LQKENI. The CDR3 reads CASSAGTGGGEPQHF. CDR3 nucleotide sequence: TGTGCCAGCTCAGCCGGGACAGGGGGCGGGGAGCCCCAGCATTTT.

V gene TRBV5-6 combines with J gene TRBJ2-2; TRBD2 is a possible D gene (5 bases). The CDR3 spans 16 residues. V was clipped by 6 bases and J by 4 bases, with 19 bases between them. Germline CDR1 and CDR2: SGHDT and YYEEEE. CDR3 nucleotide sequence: TGTGCCAGCACCCCCCAAGGGAGACGGGGCACCGGGGAGCTGTTTTTT. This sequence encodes CASTPQGRRGTGELFF.

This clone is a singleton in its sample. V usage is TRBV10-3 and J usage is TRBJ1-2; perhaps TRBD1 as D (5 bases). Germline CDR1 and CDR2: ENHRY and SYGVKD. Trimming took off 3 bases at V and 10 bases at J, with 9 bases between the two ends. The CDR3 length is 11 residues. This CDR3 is CAISDKGNYTF. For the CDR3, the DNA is TGTGCCATCAGTGATAAGGGGAACTACACCTTC.

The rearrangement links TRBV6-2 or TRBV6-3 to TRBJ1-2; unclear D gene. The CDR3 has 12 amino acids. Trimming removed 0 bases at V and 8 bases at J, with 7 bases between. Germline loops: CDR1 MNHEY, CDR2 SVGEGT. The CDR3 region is CASSYSKTGYTF. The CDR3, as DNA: TGTGCCAGCAGTTACTCTAAGACAGGCTACACCTTC.

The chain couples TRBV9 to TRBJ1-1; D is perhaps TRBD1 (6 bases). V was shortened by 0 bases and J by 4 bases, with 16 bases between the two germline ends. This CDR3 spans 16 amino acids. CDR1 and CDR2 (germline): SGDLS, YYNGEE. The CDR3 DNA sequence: TGTGCCAGCAGCGTAGCCCTGTCGGGGGGGGCCACTGAAGCTTTCTTT. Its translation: CASSVALSGGATEAFF.

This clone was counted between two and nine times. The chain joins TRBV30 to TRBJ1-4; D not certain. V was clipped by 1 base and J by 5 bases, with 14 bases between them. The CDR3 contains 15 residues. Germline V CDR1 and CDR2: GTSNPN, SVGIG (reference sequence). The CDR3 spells CAWSAPEGGNEKLFF. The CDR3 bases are TGTGCCTGGAGTGCGCCAGAGGGTGGGAATGAAAAACTGTTTTTT.

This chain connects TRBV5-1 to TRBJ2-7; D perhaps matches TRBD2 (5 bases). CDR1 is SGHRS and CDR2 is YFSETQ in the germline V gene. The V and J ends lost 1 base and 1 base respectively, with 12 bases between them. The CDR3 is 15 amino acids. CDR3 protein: CASSLKGGGSYEQYF. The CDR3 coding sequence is TGCGCCAGCAGCTTGAAGGGCGGAGGATCCTACGAGCAGTACTTC. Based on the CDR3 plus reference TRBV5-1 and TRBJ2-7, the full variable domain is KAGVTQTPRYLIKTRGQQVTLSCSPISGHRSVSWYQQTPGQGLQFLFEYFSETQRNKGNFPGRFSGRQFSNSRSEMNVSTLELGDSALYLCASSLKGGGSYEQYFGPGTRLTVT.

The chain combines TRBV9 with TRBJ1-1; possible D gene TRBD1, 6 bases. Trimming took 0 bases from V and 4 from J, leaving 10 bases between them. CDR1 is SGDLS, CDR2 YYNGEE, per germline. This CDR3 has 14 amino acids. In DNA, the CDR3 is TGTGCCAGCAGCGTAGGGGGGCTAGGCACTGAAGCTTTCTTT. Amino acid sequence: CASSVGGLGTEAFF.

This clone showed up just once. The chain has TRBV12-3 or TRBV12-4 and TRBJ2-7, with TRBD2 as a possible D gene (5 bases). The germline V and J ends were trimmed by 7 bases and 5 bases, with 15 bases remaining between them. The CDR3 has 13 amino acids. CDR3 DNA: TGTGCCAGCACCCCCCTCGAGGGCGACGAGCAGTACTTC. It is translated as CASTPLEGDEQYF.

The CDR3 here is CASSRDSLSSYNEQFF. The DNA for the CDR3 is TGTGCCAGCAGCCGTGACTCTTTGAGCTCCTACAATGAGCAGTTCTTC. This sequence joins TRBV5-4 and TRBJ2-1; unclear D gene. CDR3 length: 16 residues. The ends were cut back, 4 bases at V and 0 bases at J, with 14 bases in the middle. From germline, CDR1 is SGHNT and CDR2 YYREEE (reference sequence).

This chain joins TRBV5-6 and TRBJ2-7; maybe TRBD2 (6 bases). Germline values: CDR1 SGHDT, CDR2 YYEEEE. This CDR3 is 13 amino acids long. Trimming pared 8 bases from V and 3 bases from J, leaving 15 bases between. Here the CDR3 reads CASTRLDNYEQYF. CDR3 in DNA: TGTGCCAGTACTAGACTAGACAACTACGAGCAGTACTTC.

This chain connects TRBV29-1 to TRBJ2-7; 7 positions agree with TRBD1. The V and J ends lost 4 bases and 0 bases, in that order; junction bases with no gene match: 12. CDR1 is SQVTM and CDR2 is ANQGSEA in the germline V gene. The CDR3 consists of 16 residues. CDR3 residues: CSVVNLKDRISYEQYF. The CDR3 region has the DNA TGCAGCGTTGTCAACCTCAAGGACAGGATCTCCTACGAGCAGTACTTC.

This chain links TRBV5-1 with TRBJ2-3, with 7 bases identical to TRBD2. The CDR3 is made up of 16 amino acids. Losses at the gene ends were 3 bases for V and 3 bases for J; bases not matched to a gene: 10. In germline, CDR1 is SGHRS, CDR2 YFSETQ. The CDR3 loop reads CASSSGTTIQTDTQYF. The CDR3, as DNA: TGCGCCAGCAGCTCAGGGACTACCATACAGACAGATACGCAGTATTTT.

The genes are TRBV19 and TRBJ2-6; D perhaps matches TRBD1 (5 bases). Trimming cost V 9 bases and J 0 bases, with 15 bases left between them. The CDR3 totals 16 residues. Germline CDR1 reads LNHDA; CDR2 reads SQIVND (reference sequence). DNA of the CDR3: TGTGCCAGCGCGGCACAGGTCAGCTCTGGGGCCAACGTCCTGACTTTC. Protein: CASAAQVSSGANVLTF. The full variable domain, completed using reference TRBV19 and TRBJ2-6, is DGGITQSPKYLFRKEGQNVTLSCEQNLNHDAMYWYRQDPGQGLRLIYYSQIVNDFQKGDIAEGYSVSREKKESFPLTVTSAQKNPTAFYLCASAAQVSSGANVLTFGAGSRLTVL.

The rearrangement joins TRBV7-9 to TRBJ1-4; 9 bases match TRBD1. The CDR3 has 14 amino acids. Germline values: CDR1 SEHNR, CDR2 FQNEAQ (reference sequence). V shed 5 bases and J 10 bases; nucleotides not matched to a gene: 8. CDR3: CASSPGTGYAKLFF. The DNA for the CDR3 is TGTGCCAGCAGCCCCGGGACAGGGTATGCAAAACTGTTTTTT.